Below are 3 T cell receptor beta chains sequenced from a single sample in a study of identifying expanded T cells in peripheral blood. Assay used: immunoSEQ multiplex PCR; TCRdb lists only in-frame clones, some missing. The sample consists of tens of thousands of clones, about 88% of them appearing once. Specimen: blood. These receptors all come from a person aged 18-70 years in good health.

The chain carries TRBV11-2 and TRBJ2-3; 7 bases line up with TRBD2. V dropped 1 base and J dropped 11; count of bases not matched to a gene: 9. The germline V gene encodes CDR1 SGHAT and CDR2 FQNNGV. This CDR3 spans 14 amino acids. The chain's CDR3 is CASSLGTRWGGQYF. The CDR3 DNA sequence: TGTGCCAGCAGCTTAGGGACTCGCTGGGGGGGGCAGTATTTT.

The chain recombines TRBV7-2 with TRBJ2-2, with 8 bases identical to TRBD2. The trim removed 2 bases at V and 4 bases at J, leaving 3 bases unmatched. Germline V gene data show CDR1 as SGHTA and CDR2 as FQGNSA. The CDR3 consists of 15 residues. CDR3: CASSLKRELTGELFF. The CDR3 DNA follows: TGTGCCAGCAGCTTAAAGCGGGAGCTCACCGGGGAGCTGTTTTTT.

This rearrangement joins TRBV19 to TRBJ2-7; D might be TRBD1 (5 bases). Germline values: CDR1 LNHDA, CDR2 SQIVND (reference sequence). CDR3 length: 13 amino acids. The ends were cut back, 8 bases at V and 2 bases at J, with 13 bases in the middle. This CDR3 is CASARQPTYEQYF. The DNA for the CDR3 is TGTGCCAGTGCCAGACAGCCGACCTACGAGCAGTACTTC.